This entry describes one TCR beta chain. What it binds is not known. TCRdb's table, derived via immunoSEQ multiplex PCR, lists solely in-frame clones and lacks some. The table lists about 130,000 clones, 75% to 90% of them singletons. This record comes from a study of cytomegalovirus exposure and HLA in healthy donors. The CDR3 has 14 residues. Trimming pared 5 bases from V and 4 bases from J, leaving 9 bases between. CDR1 and CDR2 from the germline V gene are SGHTA and FQGTGA. Study-wide findings and caveats: Rarity held for most TCR sequences, but there were some public TCRs that occurred in many donors.

The sequence was collected from a woman younger than 30 in good health and CMV-seropositive. Material: PBMCs. This chain uses TRBV7-3 with TRBJ2-6; D is possibly TRBD2 (5 bases). CDR3 DNA: TGTGCCAGCAGCCCGCGGGCAGGGGCCAACGTCCTGACTTTC. It codes for CASSPRAGANVLTF. Full variable domain (outside the CDR3, taken from reference TRBV7-3 and TRBJ2-6): GAGVSQTPSNKVTEKGKYVELRCDPISGHTALYWYRQSLGQGPEFLIYFQGTGAADDSGLPNDRFFAVRPEGSVSTLKIQRTERGDSAVYLCASSPRAGANVLTFGAGSRLTVL.